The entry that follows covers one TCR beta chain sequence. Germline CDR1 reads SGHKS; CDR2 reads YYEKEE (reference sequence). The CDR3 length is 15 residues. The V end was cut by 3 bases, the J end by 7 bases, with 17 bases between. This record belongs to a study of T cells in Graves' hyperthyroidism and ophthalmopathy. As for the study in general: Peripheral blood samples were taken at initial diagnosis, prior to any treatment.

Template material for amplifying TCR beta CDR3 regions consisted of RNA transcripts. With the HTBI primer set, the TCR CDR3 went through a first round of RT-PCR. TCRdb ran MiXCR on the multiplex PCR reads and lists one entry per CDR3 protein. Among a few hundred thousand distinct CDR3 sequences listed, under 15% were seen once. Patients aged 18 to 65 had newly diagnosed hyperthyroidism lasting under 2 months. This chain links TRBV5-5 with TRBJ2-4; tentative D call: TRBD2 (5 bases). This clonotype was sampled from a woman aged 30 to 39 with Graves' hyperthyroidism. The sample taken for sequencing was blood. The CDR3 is CASSSEAEGQNIQYF. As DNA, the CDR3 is TGTGCCAGCAGCTCCGAAGCAGAGGGCCAGAACATTCAGTACTTC.